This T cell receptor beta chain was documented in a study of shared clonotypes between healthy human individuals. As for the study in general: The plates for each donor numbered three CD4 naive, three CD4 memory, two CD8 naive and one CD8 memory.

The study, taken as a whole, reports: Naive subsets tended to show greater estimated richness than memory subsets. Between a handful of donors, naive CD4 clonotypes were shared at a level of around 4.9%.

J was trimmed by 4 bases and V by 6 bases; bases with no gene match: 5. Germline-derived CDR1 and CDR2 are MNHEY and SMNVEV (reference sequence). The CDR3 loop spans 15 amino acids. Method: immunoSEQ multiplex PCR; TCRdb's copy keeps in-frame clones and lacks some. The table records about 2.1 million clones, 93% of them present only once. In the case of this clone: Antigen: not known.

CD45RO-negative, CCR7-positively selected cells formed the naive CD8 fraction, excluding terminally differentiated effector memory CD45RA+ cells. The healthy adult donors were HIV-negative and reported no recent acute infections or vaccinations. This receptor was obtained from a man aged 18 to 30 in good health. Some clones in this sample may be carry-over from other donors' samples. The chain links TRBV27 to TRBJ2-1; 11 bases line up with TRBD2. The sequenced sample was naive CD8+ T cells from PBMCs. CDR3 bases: TGTGCCAGCAGGACACTAGCGGGAGCGTACAATGAGCAGTTCTTC. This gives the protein CASRTLAGAYNEQFF.